These 17 T cell receptor beta chains originate from one sample sequenced in a study of CD8 T cells in Susac syndrome. Random hexamers primed reverse transcription of about 0.45 to 1 ug RNA. TCRdb itself ran the immunoSEQ multiplex PCR reads through MiXCR, one entry per CDR3 protein. This table holds about 130,000 distinct CDR3 sequences, about 94% found once. Sequencing used CD4+ T cells from PBMCs. These receptor sequences come from a human donor with multiple sclerosis.

V and J are TRBV18 and TRBJ1-2, with no clear D. Germline CDR1 and CDR2: KGHSH and LQKENI. Trimming left V 1 base short and J 4 bases short, with 10 bases between. CDR3 length equals 14 residues. The CDR3 sequence: CASSPRQKGYGYTF. The CDR3 nucleotides are TGTGCCAGCTCACCACGGCAGAAGGGCTATGGCTACACCTTC.

This sequence joins TRBV12-3 or TRBV12-4 and TRBJ1-5; D is undetermined. The CDR3 spans 14 residues. Trimming pared 3 bases from V and 3 bases from J, leaving 9 bases between. CDR3 sequence: CASSFRHLNQPQHF. The CDR3 DNA follows: TGTGCCAGCAGTTTCCGACACCTCAATCAGCCCCAGCATTTT.

The genes are TRBV9 and TRBJ1-5; D not resolved. The germline V gene has CDR1 SGDLS and CDR2 YYNGEE. The CDR3 length is 14 residues. Trimming left V 4 bases short and J 0 bases short, with 8 bases between. The CDR3 DNA is TGTGCCAGCAGCCCAGCGGGTAGCAATCAGCCCCAGCATTTT. This sequence encodes CASSPAGSNQPQHF.

The gene calls are TRBV12-3 or TRBV12-4 and TRBJ2-1, with 9 bases aligning to TRBD1. The J segment lost 5 bases and the V segment lost 7 bases, leaving 12 bases of the junction unmatched. The CDR3 consists of 16 residues. CDR3 DNA sequence: TGTGCCAGCACCCTAGTTGGGGGACAGGGAGACAATGAGCAGTTCTTC. Its translation is CASTLVGGQGDNEQFF.

This chain links TRBV20-1 with TRBJ2-1; 10 bases match TRBD1. The V gene's germline CDR1 is DFQATT and CDR2 SNEGSKA (reference sequence). CDR3 length: 15 amino acids. The V gene end was trimmed by 4 bases and the J gene end by 8 bases; junction bases not matched to a gene: 11. This chain's CDR3 is CSATTGTGVWDEQFF. As DNA, the CDR3 is TGCAGTGCTACCACCGGGACAGGGGTATGGGATGAGCAGTTCTTC.

This clonotype has a handful of counts. This chain joins TRBV6-2 or TRBV6-3 and TRBJ1-1, with 7 bases fitting TRBD1. Trimming at V came to 2 bases and at J to 3 bases, leaving 3 bases not matched to a gene. CDR1 and CDR2 (germline): MNHEY, SVGEGT. The CDR3 has 14 residues. CDR3 amino acids: CASSYGRGYTEAFF. The CDR3 DNA sequence: TGTGCCAGCAGTTACGGCAGGGGGTACACTGAAGCTTTCTTT.

The chain is built from TRBV6-1 and TRBJ1-2; TRBD1 is a possible D gene (6 bases). CDR3 length: 13 residues. Germline-derived CDR1 and CDR2 are MNHNS and SASEGT. V lost 2 bases, J lost 7 bases, and 11 bases lay in between. CDR3 coding DNA: TGTGCCAGCAGTGAACCGGAGGGGGTTGGCTACACCTTC. Encoded protein: CASSEPEGVGYTF.

This sequence joins TRBV25-1 and TRBJ1-5, with TRBD1 matching over 7 bases. The CDR3 totals 15 residues. V trimming: 3 bases; J trimming: 5 bases; junction bases outside the gene matches: 7. Germline values: CDR1 MGHDK, CDR2 SYGVNS. Here the CDR3 DNA reads TGTGCCAGCAGTGACCGAGGGACAGCCGATCAGCCCCAGCATTTT. It specifies CASSDRGTADQPQHF.

The chain carries TRBV29-1 and TRBJ1-1; D may be TRBD1 (6 bases). Per germline, CDR1 SQVTM and CDR2 ANQGSEA. V was cut by 1 base and J by 3 bases, with 18 bases left in between. This CDR3 has 16 amino acids. The CDR3 loop reads CSVEAIPGHQDTEAFF. CDR3 coding DNA: TGCAGCGTTGAAGCAATCCCGGGACACCAGGACACTGAAGCTTTCTTT.

This chain uses TRBV12-5 with TRBJ1-2; TRBD1 matches at 9 bases. The V and J ends lost 7 bases and 3 bases, in that order; junction bases with no gene match: 9. There are 15 residues in the CDR3. The germline V gene encodes CDR1 LGHNT and CDR2 FRNRAP. The CDR3 protein is CASVRTDRGDYGYTF. Here the CDR3 DNA reads TGTGCTAGTGTTCGAACCGACAGGGGGGACTATGGCTACACCTTC.

The chain couples TRBV6-5 to TRBJ2-5; D call uncertain. Trimming removed 5 bases from V and 5 bases from J, with 15 bases in between. CDR1 is MNHEY, CDR2 SVGAGI, per germline. There are 14 residues in the CDR3. CDR3 sequence: CASSGSRAVETQYF. The CDR3 nucleotides are TGTGCCAGCAGTGGGTCCCGGGCCGTGGAGACCCAGTACTTC.

V usage is TRBV7-9 and J usage is TRBJ1-1; D might be TRBD1 (6 bases). The CDR3 is 18 residues long. V lost 0 bases to trimming and J lost 1 base, with 18 bases between them. Looked up from germline, CDR1 is SEHNR and CDR2 is FQNEAQ (reference sequence). CDR3 sequence: CASSLASGPGHQNTEAFF. DNA of the CDR3: TGTGCCAGCAGCTTAGCGTCTGGTCCGGGACACCAGAACACTGAAGCTTTCTTT.

The V and J genes are TRBV5-6 and TRBJ2-3; D is unresolved. The CDR3 extends over 14 amino acids. V gave up 2 bases and J gave up 1 base, with 8 bases separating them. Germline CDR1 is SGHDT and CDR2 is YYEEEE. CDR3: CASSFREGTDTQYF. The CDR3 DNA reads TGTGCCAGCAGCTTCAGAGAAGGCACAGATACGCAGTATTTT.

This chain uses TRBV27 with TRBJ2-7; TRBD1 matches 7 bases. V shed 0 bases and J 0 bases; nucleotides not matched to a gene: 8. Germline V CDR1 and CDR2: MNHEY, SMNVEV (reference sequence). There are 17 residues in the CDR3. The CDR3, as DNA: TGTGCCAGCAGTTTATCCGCGCAGGGGGTGTACTCCTACGAGCAGTACTTC. Residues: CASSLSAQGVYSYEQYF.

The chain is built from TRBV7-8 and TRBJ2-3; D may be TRBD2 (6 bases). Germline CDR1 and CDR2: SGHVS and FQNEAQ. V was cut by 4 bases and J by 2 bases, with 13 bases left in between. This CDR3 region has 15 residues. The CDR3 region is CASSSQGLTTDTQYF. CDR3 sequence (DNA): TGTGCCAGCAGCTCCCAGGGACTCACCACAGATACGCAGTATTTT.

V is TRBV3-1 and J is TRBJ2-2; 12 nucleotides match TRBD1. V lost 4 bases and J lost 4; bases outside the gene matches: 4. The length of the CDR3 is 16 residues. Germline V gives CDR1 LGHDT, CDR2 YNNKEL (reference sequence). This CDR3 reads CASSPGQGALTGELFF. Here the CDR3 DNA reads TGTGCCAGCAGCCCGGGACAGGGGGCCCTCACCGGGGAGCTGTTTTTT.

CDR3 sequence: CSARGDRENQPQHF. CDR3 nucleotides: TGCAGTGCTAGAGGGGACAGGGAAAATCAGCCCCAGCATTTT. The chain has TRBV20-1 and TRBJ1-5, with TRBD1 matching 9 bases. The CDR3 spans 14 residues. Losses at the gene ends were 1 base for V and 4 bases for J; bases not matched to a gene: 2. CDR1 is DFQATT and CDR2 is SNEGSKA in the germline V gene (reference sequence).